What follows are 2 T cell receptor beta chains derived from one specimen sequenced in a study of shared clonotypes between healthy human individuals. Only in-frame clones appear in the TCRdb table, and some are missing; sequencing was by immunoSEQ multiplex PCR. Among 550,000 to 800,000 clones listed, 90% were seen once. Sequencing was carried out using memory CD8+ T cells from PBMCs. The subset denotes: CD45RO+ cells pooled with CCR7-negative TemRA cells. The receptors shown here come from a man aged 18 to 35 in good health. Some clones in this sample may be carry-over from other donors' samples.

The CDR3 DNA sequence: TGTGCCAGCAGCTTAGTTGAGGCCTATGGCTACACCTTC. Translating gives CASSLVEAYGYTF. V and J are TRBV7-9 and TRBJ1-2; D gene ambiguous. Germline V gene data show CDR1 as SEHNR and CDR2 as FQNEAQ (reference sequence). The CDR3 runs 13 residues. V shed 1 base and J shed 4 bases, with 7 bases lying between them.

The V call is TRBV27, the J call TRBJ2-1; no reliable D call. Germline assignment: CDR1 MNHEY and CDR2 SMNVEV (reference sequence). CDR3 length: 13 residues. V was cut by 11 bases and J by 0 bases, with 11 bases left in between. CDR3 DNA sequence: TGTGCCGCCGGGCAGAGCTCCTACAATGAGCAGTTCTTC. Amino acid sequence: CAAGQSSYNEQFF.